This TCR beta chain was recorded in a study of cytomegalovirus exposure and HLA in healthy donors. Study as a whole: The 100 million to 140 million unique TCR beta sequences, from 150 million to 200 million T cells, were found by an earlier analysis. Study-level points and caveats: Exclusion applied to some V segments, including TRBV6-2 and TRBV6-3, as they were indistinguishable. Across HLA loci, a later analysis found differing TCR association rates, with DRB1 most and HLA-C fewest.

Comments on this clone: Its antigen remains unidentified.

The CDR3 is 15 amino acids. With 3 bases removed from V and 1 base from J, the gap between germline ends came to 12 bases. Germline CDR1 and CDR2: MGHDK and SYGVNS. PCR was performed using 60 Vbeta and 13 Jbeta primers. The protocol was immunoSEQ multiplex PCR, while the TCRdb copy is restricted to in-frame clones and leaves out a portion. The repertoire includes approximately 150,000 clones, around 85% of them detected once, and 1.3% sits in the top ten. The clonotype comes from a middle-aged man in good health and CMV-seropositive. The sample taken for sequencing was PBMCs. The chain links TRBV25-1 to TRBJ1-1; the D gene is possibly TRBD1 (6 bases). The CDR3 nucleotides read TGTGCCAGCAGTGACCTACTGACAGGGAACACTGAAGCTTTCTTT. Its translation is CASSDLLTGNTEAFF.